A single sample is the source of the 15 T cell receptor beta chains below, sequenced in a study of cytomegalovirus exposure and HLA in healthy donors. The repertoire was sequenced with immunoSEQ multiplex PCR; TCRdb's copy has only in-frame clones and lacks some. The table has around 300,000 clones, around 90% seen once. The specimen sequenced was PBMCs. These receptors originate from a man aged 25-45 years in good health and CMV-seronegative.

The rearrangement joins TRBV18 to TRBJ2-7, with D tentatively TRBD2 (6 bases). CDR3 length equals 15 residues. In germline, CDR1 is KGHSH, CDR2 LQKENI. V lost 3 bases to trimming and J lost 3 bases, with 15 bases between them. CDR3 protein: CASSPYAGSNYEQYF. CDR3 DNA sequence: TGTGCCAGCTCACCTTATGCGGGGTCTAACTACGAGCAGTACTTC.

The chain employs TRBV6-4 and TRBJ1-1, with D possibly TRBD1 on 5 matching bases. Germline lookup yields CDR1 MRHNA and CDR2 SNTAGT. The CDR3 consists of 15 residues. Trimming stripped 0 bases from V and 1 base from J, with 9 bases between. The CDR3 coding sequence is TGTGCCAGCAGTGACTCGGCGACAGCGAACACTGAAGCTTTCTTT. It codes for CASSDSATANTEAFF.

The CDR3: CASRNGRDISYEQYF. The CDR3 DNA is TGTGCCAGCAGAAACGGCCGGGACATAAGCTACGAGCAGTACTTC. The chain carries TRBV2 and TRBJ2-7; D might be TRBD1 (6 bases). Trimming removed 6 bases from V and 3 bases from J, with 18 bases in between. In germline, CDR1 is SNHLY, CDR2 FYNNEI. The length of the CDR3 is 15 residues.

This sequence joins TRBV6-6 and TRBJ2-5; no firm D call. CDR1 is MNHNY and CDR2 is SVGAGI in the germline V gene (reference sequence). This CDR3 spans 14 amino acids. The germline V and J ends were trimmed by 6 bases and 7 bases, with 18 bases remaining between them. CDR3 loop: CASSSPDRPGTQYF. The CDR3 region has the DNA TGTGCCAGCAGCTCCCCCGATAGGCCAGGGACCCAGTACTTC.

The chain has TRBV5-1 and TRBJ1-2, with D tentatively TRBD1 (6 bases). V lost 0 bases and J lost 5, with 20 bases in between. CDR1 and CDR2 from the germline V gene are SGHRS and YFSETQ. The CDR3 contains 17 residues. Here the CDR3 reads CASSLEGRGAMQYGYTF. The CDR3, as DNA: TGCGCCAGCAGCTTGGAAGGGCGGGGGGCTATGCAATATGGCTACACCTTC.

This chain joins TRBV18 and TRBJ2-7; D remains ambiguous. Germline values: CDR1 KGHSH, CDR2 LQKENI. CDR3 length: 13 residues. V was cut by 3 bases and J by 6 bases, with 12 bases left in between. CDR3: CASSPDPSREQYF. The CDR3 DNA reads as TGTGCCAGCTCACCCGATCCGTCGCGCGAGCAGTACTTC.

The chain joins TRBV6-1 to TRBJ2-4; D not certain. Deletions cut 2 bases from V and 9 bases from J, with 8 bases between. The CDR3 spans 12 residues. CDR1 is MNHNS, CDR2 SASEGT, per germline. This CDR3 is CASSESGPIQYF. The CDR3 region has the DNA TGTGCCAGCAGTGAATCCGGTCCCATTCAGTACTTC.

The sample holds one count of this clone. CDR3 sequence reads: CASSLSGGPVDEQYF. In nucleotides, the CDR3 is TGTGCCAGCAGCTTGTCGGGGGGGCCGGTCGACGAGCAGTACTTC. The chain uses TRBV5-6 and TRBJ2-7; 8 bases are shared with TRBD2. The CDR3 length is 15 residues. The V gene's germline CDR1 is SGHDT and CDR2 YYEEEE. Losses at the gene ends were 1 base for V and 5 bases for J; bases not matched to a gene: 8. The full variable domain, in which reference TRBV5-6 and TRBJ2-7 provide the parts outside the CDR3, is DAGVTQSPTHLIKTRGQQVTLRCSPKSGHDTVSWYQQALGQGPQFIFQYYEEEERQRGNFPDRFSGHQFPNYSSELNVNALLLGDSALYLCASSLSGGPVDEQYFGPGTRLTVT.

The chain joins TRBV6-5 to TRBJ1-5, with D perhaps TRBD1 (6 bases). The V and J ends lost 2 bases and 2 bases respectively, with 13 bases between them. Germline CDR1 and CDR2: MNHEY and SVGAGI. CDR3 size: 16 residues. The CDR3 sequence is CASSYAAGVRNQPQHF. As DNA, the CDR3 is TGTGCCAGCAGTTACGCTGCAGGGGTCCGCAATCAGCCCCAGCATTTT.

The V gene is TRBV18, the J gene TRBJ1-1; 8 bases are shared with TRBD1. With 3 bases clipped from V and 4 bases from J, the junction kept 10 bases outside the gene matches. The CDR3 has 16 amino acids. CDR1 and CDR2 (germline): KGHSH, LQKENI. The CDR3 DNA is TGTGCCAGCTCACCTACAGGGGGAAAATTAAGCACTGAAGCTTTCTTT. This gives the protein CASSPTGGKLSTEAFF.

This chain uses TRBV14 with TRBJ2-2; 12 nucleotides line up with TRBD2. V was clipped by 2 bases and J by 2 bases; unmatched bases: 6. Germline V gene sequence: CDR1 SGHDN, CDR2 FVKESK. The CDR3 is made up of 18 amino acids. CDR3 protein: CASSQLGLAGSNTGELFF. The CDR3 DNA reads TGTGCCAGCAGCCAATTGGGACTAGCGGGTTCCAACACCGGGGAGCTGTTTTTT.

The V call is TRBV11-3, the J call TRBJ2-2; D is possibly TRBD1 (5 bases). The CDR3 is 14 amino acids. V was trimmed by 3 bases and J by 1 base, leaving 6 bases between them. Germline V gene sequence: CDR1 SGHNT, CDR2 YENEEA. CDR3 sequence: CASSFDRNTGELFF. The CDR3 region has the DNA TGTGCCAGCAGCTTTGACAGGAACACCGGGGAGCTGTTTTTT. Full variable domain (missing parts from reference TRBV11-3 and TRBJ2-2): EAGVVQSPRYKIIEKKQPVAFWCNPISGHNTLYWYLQNLGQGPELLIRYENEEAVDDSQLPKDRFSAERLKGVDSTLKIQPAELGDSAVYLCASSFDRNTGELFFGEGSRLTVL.

The rearrangement links TRBV6-6 to TRBJ1-1; maybe TRBD1 (6 bases). The CDR3 totals 13 residues. Germline CDR1 and CDR2: MNHNY and SVGAGI (reference sequence). V gave up 0 bases and J gave up 6 bases, with 8 bases separating them. The CDR3 nucleotides read TGTGCCAGCAGTTACTCCAGACAGGCTGAAGCTTTCTTT. Its protein is CASSYSRQAEAFF.

V usage is TRBV18 and J usage is TRBJ2-2; no reliable D call. This CDR3 is 18 amino acids long. V lost 3 bases and J lost 4, with 21 bases in between. CDR1 is KGHSH and CDR2 is LQKENI in the germline V gene. In DNA, the CDR3 is TGTGCCAGCTCACCCCGAAAAGCCTCCAGGATACCCACCGGGGAGCTGTTTTTT. It yields the protein CASSPRKASRIPTGELFF.

The rearrangement links TRBV6-1 to TRBJ1-2; D is perhaps TRBD1 (5 bases). From germline, CDR1 is MNHNS and CDR2 SASEGT. V was trimmed by 2 bases and J by 6 bases, leaving 16 bases between them. The CDR3 runs 15 residues. The CDR3 spells CASSESGRGLDGYTF. The CDR3 nucleotides read TGTGCCAGCAGTGAATCGGGGCGGGGCTTGGATGGCTACACCTTC.